This TCR beta chain was obtained from a study of CDR3 diversity in severe acne. TCRdb reprocessed the PCR reads with MiXCR, giving one entry per CDR3 protein. Of approximately 90,000 distinct CDR3 sequences in the sample, over 45% are singletons; the top ten hold roughly a tenth. Germline loops: CDR1 SGHTA, CDR2 FQGTGA. V was cut by 5 bases and J by 5 bases, with 16 bases left in between. The CDR3 runs 15 residues. The sample was blood. The genes are TRBV7-3 and TRBJ2-1; D may be TRBD1 (5 bases). The receptor was isolated from a male donor in good health, serving as a control. This CDR3 reads CASSRGSVLHNEQFF. The CDR3 DNA is TGTGCCAGCAGCAGGGGCAGTGTACTCCACAATGAGCAGTTCTTC.